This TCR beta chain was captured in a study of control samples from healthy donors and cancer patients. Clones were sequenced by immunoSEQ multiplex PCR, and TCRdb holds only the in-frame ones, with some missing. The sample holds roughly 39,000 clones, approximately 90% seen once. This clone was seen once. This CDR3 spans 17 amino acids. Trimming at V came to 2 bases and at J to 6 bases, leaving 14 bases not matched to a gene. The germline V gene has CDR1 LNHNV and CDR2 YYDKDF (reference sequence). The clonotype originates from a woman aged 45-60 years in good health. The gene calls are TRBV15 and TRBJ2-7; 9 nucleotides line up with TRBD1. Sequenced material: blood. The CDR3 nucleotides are TGTGCCACCAGCAGAACGACAGGGGGTACAACCCGACGCGAGCAGTACTTC. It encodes CATSRTTGGTTRREQYF.